This T cell receptor (beta chain) stems from a study of CD8 T cells in Susac syndrome. Germline V gene lookup returns CDR1 SEHNR and CDR2 FQNEAQ (reference sequence). Trimming took off 1 base at V and 8 bases at J, with 17 bases between the two ends. The CDR3 loop spans 15 amino acids. Random hexamers served to reverse transcribe roughly 0.5 to 1 ug RNA. One entry per CDR3 protein, called by TCRdb with MiXCR from the immunoSEQ multiplex PCR reads. The sample holds about 180,000 distinct CDR3 sequences, approximately 94% seen once. The material sequenced was CD4+ T cells from PBMCs. The receptor was derived from a human donor with Susac syndrome. The rearrangement links TRBV7-9 to TRBJ1-2; no firm D call. The CDR3 nucleotides are TGTGCCAGCAGCTTAGAACGGGCTCGCGCCCAAGGCTACACCTTC. It codes for CASSLERARAQGYTF.